This T cell receptor beta chain is from a study of T-cell reconstitution after alpha-beta-depleted transplantation in children. Whole-study findings and limits: It was newly produced T cells that mostly accounted for T-cell counts and diversity one year after transplant. At around two months after transplant, the alpha-beta T cells were reportedly derived from several hundred expanded clones that came from non-depleted graft cells.

As to this clonotype: What it recognizes is unknown.

Preparation of the TCRbeta library involved a method that used unique molecular identifiers. Each CDR3 protein gets one entry after TCRdb re-called the PCR reads with MiXCR. The sample lists about 600,000 distinct CDR3 sequences; around 23% were seen once. This material consisted of PBMCs, mostly from graft donor cells, taken 360 days after TCRalphabeta/CD19-depleted stem cell transplant. The clonotype comes from a boy younger than two who had a stem cell transplant for acute myeloid leukemia, so the T cells may come from the graft donor.

This CDR3 reads CASSPRAGASRETDTQYF. CDR3 sequence (DNA): TGTGCCAGCTCACCCCGCGCCGGGGCCAGCAGAGAAACAGATACGCAGTATTTT. The rearrangement joins TRBV18 to TRBJ2-3; possibly TRBD1 or TRBD2 for D (5 bases each). The CDR3 runs to 18 residues. The germline V and J ends were trimmed by 3 bases and 3 bases, with 22 bases remaining between them. From germline, CDR1 is KGHSH and CDR2 LQKENI.